One sample yielded the 32 T cell receptor beta chains listed below, sequenced in a study of CD4 T cells in relation to SARS-CoV-2 and coronaviruses. Their antigen targets remain unknown. The unexposed donors gave CD4+ T cells in about 2011-2018, prior to COVID-19. After approximately 10 days of culture, CD4+ T cells were isolated. This table comes from immunoSEQ multiplex PCR, and its TCRdb copy is limited to in-frame clones, with some not included. The top ten clones hold 17% of a sample with around 11,000 clones, roughly three quarters of them seen once. The material sequenced was CD4+ T cells from PBMCs, cultured in vitro. Source of these receptors: a human donor in good health.

The chain recombines TRBV4-3 with TRBJ2-7; 8 positions agree with TRBD1. The V gene's germline CDR1 is LGHNA and CDR2 YSLEER. J was trimmed by 1 base and V by 1 base; bases with no gene match: 12. This CDR3 has 18 residues. The CDR3 loop reads CASSQASQQGGTSYEQYF. In nucleotides, the CDR3 is TGCGCCAGCAGCCAAGCCTCCCAACAGGGGGGCACTTCCTACGAGCAGTACTTC.

CDR3 residues: CASSPRGGVGTDTQYF. In DNA, the CDR3 is TGCGCCAGCAGCCCAAGGGGGGGGGTAGGCACAGATACGCAGTATTTT. The chain uses TRBV5-1 and TRBJ2-3, with TRBD2 as a possible D gene (7 bases). Trimming removed 4 bases from V and 1 base from J, with 16 bases in between. This CDR3 comprises 16 residues. Germline CDR1 SGHRS, CDR2 YFSETQ.

The V gene is TRBV4-3, the J gene TRBJ1-2, with D unclear. CDR3 length: 15 residues. V was shortened by 0 bases and J by 4 bases, with 12 bases between the two germline ends. CDR1 is LGHNA, CDR2 YSLEER, per germline. The CDR3 nucleotides read TGCGCCAGCAGCCAAGATCGAAGGGATGGCTATGGCTACACCTTC. Translation gives CASSQDRRDGYGYTF.

V usage is TRBV7-2 and J usage is TRBJ1-1; no firm D call. Germline lookup yields CDR1 SGHTA and CDR2 FQGNSA. This CDR3 spans 15 amino acids. V was clipped by 0 bases and J by 1 base, with 9 bases between them. The CDR3 is CASSLAGRGNTEAFF. For the CDR3, the DNA is TGTGCCAGCAGCTTAGCGGGAAGAGGGAACACTGAAGCTTTCTTT.

Here the CDR3 reads CASSLGQDYSSTNEKLFF. The DNA of the CDR3 is TGCGCCAGCAGCTTGGGGCAAGACTACAGTTCAACTAATGAAAAACTGTTTTTT. The chain is built from TRBV5-1 and TRBJ1-4, with D unclear. Trimming shortened V by 0 bases and J by 0 bases, and 15 bases separated the two germline ends. This CDR3 comprises 18 residues. Germline CDR1 SGHRS, CDR2 YFSETQ.

The chain recombines TRBV18 with TRBJ1-1; D possibly corresponds to TRBD1 (6 bases). Deletions cut 3 bases from V and 4 bases from J, with 21 bases between. This CDR3 contains 17 residues. Looked up from germline, CDR1 is KGHSH and CDR2 is LQKENI. CDR3 loop: CASSPNQGRGMVTEAFF. DNA for the CDR3: TGTGCCAGCTCACCGAATCAGGGGAGGGGTATGGTCACTGAAGCTTTCTTT.

This chain uses TRBV6-5 with TRBJ2-7; the match to TRBD2 covers 12 bases. V shed 0 bases and J 3 bases; nucleotides not matched to a gene: 3. This CDR3 comprises 16 residues. Germline lookup yields CDR1 MNHEY and CDR2 SVGAGI. Written as DNA, the CDR3 is TGTGCCAGCAGTTACTCGTTGGGACTAGCGGGCTACGAGCAGTACTTC. This gives the protein CASSYSLGLAGYEQYF.

This chain links TRBV5-1 with TRBJ1-6; 8 nucleotides align to TRBD1. Trimming cost V 4 bases and J 6 bases; bases outside gene matches: 6. This CDR3 is built from 15 residues. CDR1 SGHRS and CDR2 YFSETQ come from the germline V gene. DNA for the CDR3: TGCGCCAGCAGCACCGGACAGGGAGGTAATTCACCCCTCCACTTT. This gives the protein CASSTGQGGNSPLHF.

This chain uses TRBV6-2 or TRBV6-3 with TRBJ2-2, with D perhaps being TRBD1 or TRBD2 (5 bases each). From germline, CDR1 is MNHEY and CDR2 SVGEGT. V was cut by 7 bases and J by 2 bases, with 11 bases left in between. The CDR3 contains 14 residues. CDR3 nucleotide sequence: TGTGCCAGCACCCCCGGGACCAACACCGGGGAGCTGTTTTTT. It codes for CASTPGTNTGELFF.

This sequence joins TRBV10-1 and TRBJ1-1; unclear D gene. The CDR3 is 14 residues long. V lost 6 bases and J lost 5, with 16 bases in between. Germline loops: CDR1 WNHNN, CDR2 SYGVQD (reference sequence). The CDR3 DNA reads TGCGCCAGCAGCCCCTCCCGACCGGGGACTGAAGCTTTCTTT. This codes for CASSPSRPGTEAFF.

The rearrangement links TRBV2 to TRBJ2-5; 7 bases agree with TRBD1. Germline CDR1 and CDR2: SNHLY and FYNNEI. The CDR3 length is 14 residues. Trimming cost V 5 bases and J 3 bases; bases outside gene matches: 6. As DNA, the CDR3 is TGTGCCAGCAGTCAGGGACAGCAAAAAGAGACCCAGTACTTC. Protein sequence: CASSQGQQKETQYF.

The CDR3: CASSDSLAGRYEQYF. In DNA, the CDR3 is TGTGCCAGCAGTGATAGTTTAGCGGGACGGTACGAGCAGTACTTC. The rearrangement joins TRBV25-1 to TRBJ2-7; 8 bases are a match to TRBD2. The CDR3 is 15 residues long. The ends lost 3 bases at V and 4 bases at J; junction bases unmatched: 8. The germline CDR1 and CDR2 sequences are MGHDK and SYGVNS.

V and J are TRBV2 and TRBJ1-1; 8 bases line up with TRBD1. The CDR3 runs to 13 residues. Trimming took 6 bases from V and 7 from J; bases not matched to a gene: 7. Germline V gene sequence: CDR1 SNHLY, CDR2 FYNNEI. CDR3 amino acids: CASRGQGMGEAFF. In DNA form, the CDR3 reads TGTGCCAGCAGAGGACAGGGAATGGGTGAAGCTTTCTTT.

The V gene is TRBV10-3, the J gene TRBJ2-7; maybe TRBD1 (6 bases). Trimming removed 0 bases from V and 2 bases from J, with 11 bases in between. Germline CDR1 is ENHRY and CDR2 is SYGVKD. The CDR3 runs to 15 residues. CDR3 protein: CAISESYQGPYEQYF. CDR3 DNA sequence: TGTGCCATCAGTGAGTCATACCAGGGGCCCTACGAGCAGTACTTC.

The chain recombines TRBV2 with TRBJ2-3; no clear D. Trimming pared 2 bases from V and 3 bases from J, leaving 15 bases between. This CDR3 region has 16 residues. The germline gives CDR1 SNHLY, CDR2 FYNNEI. In nucleotides, the CDR3 is TGTGCCAGCAGTGAATGGGTCCCCGAGAAGACAGATACGCAGTATTTT. Its protein product is CASSEWVPEKTDTQYF.

The genes are TRBV10-3 and TRBJ2-5; a weak D match, TRBD2 (5 bases). V lost 3 bases and J 5 bases, leaving 13 bases between the germline ends. Germline V gives CDR1 ENHRY, CDR2 SYGVKD. This CDR3 region has 14 residues. The CDR3 DNA is TGTGCCATCAGTGATTCGTGGGAGTGGGAGACCCAGTACTTC. Its translation: CAISDSWEWETQYF.

This clone occurred once. The CDR3 protein is CASSGTVSGYGYTF. CDR3 nucleotides: TGTGCCAGTAGCGGGACAGTCTCCGGCTATGGCTACACCTTC. The chain uses TRBV19 and TRBJ1-2; 7 nucleotides match TRBD1. V gave up 6 bases and J gave up 4 bases; unmatched junction bases: 8. Germline lookup yields CDR1 LNHDA and CDR2 SQIVND (reference sequence). The CDR3 totals 14 residues.

The chain carries TRBV7-2 and TRBJ2-5, with D hard to call. Trimming removed 2 bases at V and 8 bases at J, with 15 bases between. The CDR3 consists of 14 residues. Germline V gene lookup returns CDR1 SGHTA and CDR2 FQGNSA. The CDR3 is CASSLPAAYETQYF. The CDR3 coding sequence is TGTGCCAGCAGCTTACCGGCAGCCTACGAAACCCAGTACTTC.

This clone occurred a few times. This sequence joins TRBV30 and TRBJ2-7, with a tentative D call TRBD1 (6 bases). V lost 4 bases, J lost 6 bases, and 10 bases lay in between. This CDR3 is built from 11 residues. The germline V gene has CDR1 GTSNPN and CDR2 SVGIG (reference sequence). Written as DNA, the CDR3 is TGTGCCTGGACTTCAGGGGCCGAGCAGTACTTC. It codes for CAWTSGAEQYF.

V usage is TRBV19 and J usage is TRBJ2-4; D possibly matches TRBD1 or TRBD2 (6 bases each). V shed 1 base and J shed 1 base, with 14 bases lying between them. This CDR3 region has 17 residues. From germline, CDR1 is LNHDA and CDR2 SQIVND (reference sequence). In nucleotides, the CDR3 is TGTGCCAGTAGTATAGGGAGGGGGACCTCGGCCAAAAACATTCAGTACTTC. It codes for CASSIGRGTSAKNIQYF.

The chain joins TRBV7-9 to TRBJ2-3; D is possibly TRBD1 or TRBD2 (5 bases each). The V gene's germline CDR1 is SEHNR and CDR2 FQNEAQ (reference sequence). Trimming pared 3 bases from V and 4 bases from J, leaving 20 bases between. This CDR3 is 17 amino acids long. The CDR3 DNA follows: TGTGCCAGCAGCTTTGGGGGTAGCGTCCCCGCTGCAGATACGCAGTATTTT. This translates into CASSFGGSVPAADTQYF.

This clone occurred a few times. The V gene is TRBV20-1, the J gene TRBJ2-5, with D hard to call. The germline V and J ends were trimmed by 3 bases and 5 bases, with 10 bases remaining between them. The CDR3 loop spans 12 amino acids. The V gene's germline CDR1 is DFQATT and CDR2 SNEGSKA (reference sequence). The CDR3 is CSASLSEETQYF. Here the CDR3 DNA reads TGCAGTGCTAGTCTCTCAGAGGAGACCCAGTACTTC.

The chain carries TRBV29-1 and TRBJ2-2; TRBD1 matches 11 bases. This CDR3 is 15 amino acids long. Trimming took 5 bases from V and 3 from J; bases not matched to a gene: 5. Germline CDR1 reads SQVTM; CDR2 reads ANQGSEA. The CDR3 sequence is CSVYGTGGYTGELFF. CDR3 sequence (DNA): TGCAGCGTTTACGGGACAGGGGGGTACACCGGGGAGCTGTTTTTT.

Concerning this clone: In the same sample, other DNA sequences code for this CDR3. The chain uses TRBV3-1 (or the pseudogene TRBV3-2) and TRBJ1-2; no firm D call. Germline V gives CDR1 LGHDT, CDR2 YNNKEL (reference sequence). V lost 0 bases and J 5 bases, leaving 7 bases between the germline ends. The CDR3 has 13 residues. CDR3 DNA sequence: TGTGCCAGCAGCCAAGAGGGAGCGTATGGCTACACCTTC. Translated, it gives CASSQEGAYGYTF.

The V call is TRBV4-1, the J call TRBJ1-5, with a weak D call TRBD1 (6 bases). The CDR3 consists of 16 residues. The germline gives CDR1 MGHRA, CDR2 YSYEKL. Trimming removed 4 bases from V and 6 bases from J, with 19 bases in between. In nucleotides, the CDR3 is TGCGCCAGCAGCCCAGGGACATTGCCGAATCGTCAGCCCCAGCATTTT. It encodes CASSPGTLPNRQPQHF.

This clone came up once. The rearrangement links TRBV30 to TRBJ1-1; 9 bases fit TRBD1. V lost 0 bases and J lost 4; bases outside the gene matches: 6. Germline V gene data show CDR1 as GTSNPN and CDR2 as SVGIG (reference sequence). The CDR3 totals 15 residues. This chain's CDR3 is CAWSVQGARGTEAFF. The CDR3, as DNA: TGTGCCTGGAGTGTACAGGGGGCCCGTGGCACTGAAGCTTTCTTT.

This sequence joins TRBV7-8 and TRBJ2-7; the D gene is possibly TRBD2 (5 bases). The CDR3 has 16 residues. V lost 1 base, J lost 4 bases, and 17 bases lay in between. Germline V gene sequence: CDR1 SGHVS, CDR2 FQNEAQ. The chain's CDR3 is CASSLGAGGSIYEQYF. CDR3 DNA: TGTGCCAGCAGCTTAGGGGCGGGCGGATCGATATACGAGCAGTACTTC.

In DNA, the CDR3 is TGTGCCAGCAGTTTCTCCGGGACAGGGCCCTACGAGCAGTACTTC. Amino acids: CASSFSGTGPYEQYF. The chain has TRBV27 and TRBJ2-7; the match to TRBD1 covers 9 bases. CDR1 and CDR2 (germline): MNHEY, SMNVEV (reference sequence). Trimming at V came to 3 bases and at J to 2 bases, leaving 5 bases not matched to a gene. The CDR3 has 15 residues.

This chain connects TRBV6-5 to TRBJ2-1; 9 nucleotides match TRBD2. This CDR3 has 16 residues. Trimming took 2 bases from V and 4 from J; bases not matched to a gene: 6. Germline assignment: CDR1 MNHEY and CDR2 SVGAGI. The CDR3 DNA follows: TGTGCCAGCAGTTACCCCGGGACTAGCACGTACAATGAGCAGTTCTTC. Its protein is CASSYPGTSTYNEQFF.

The genes are TRBV9 and TRBJ2-1; tentative D call: TRBD2 (5 bases). V was clipped by 0 bases and J by 5 bases, with 9 bases between them. Germline V CDR1 and CDR2: SGDLS, YYNGEE. The CDR3 spans 14 residues. As DNA, the CDR3 is TGTGCCAGCAGCGTAGGTCTAGCCCACAATGAGCAGTTCTTC. Encoded protein: CASSVGLAHNEQFF.

The chain recombines TRBV7-2 with TRBJ2-5; the D is unclear. There are 14 residues in the CDR3. Germline V CDR1 and CDR2: SGHTA, FQGNSA. V lost 5 bases and J lost 4, with 14 bases in between. CDR3 in amino acids: CASSQSGPRETQYF. Here the CDR3 DNA reads TGTGCCAGCAGCCAATCGGGCCCAAGAGAGACCCAGTACTTC.

CDR3: CAIRLGTGTLSTIYF. In nucleotides, the CDR3 is TGTGCCATCAGGCTGGGGACAGGCACTCTGAGCACCATATATTTT. The chain recombines TRBV10-3 with TRBJ1-3; 8 nucleotides line up with TRBD1. V was pared by 6 bases and J by 9 bases, with 13 bases of the junction left unmatched. The V gene's germline CDR1 is ENHRY and CDR2 SYGVKD. The CDR3 length is 15 residues.